This TCR beta chain stems from a study of blood T cell repertoires in COVID-19. About the research overall: Both acute and convalescent COVID-19 samples were obtained from the United States, Italy and Spain.

Sequencing used immunoSEQ multiplex PCR; TCRdb keeps in-frame clones, though not all of them. Of 180,000 or so clones in the sample, approximately 80% are singletons; the top ten hold approximately 10%. Seattle researchers signed up patients amid active infection and tracked them longitudinally. V shed 7 bases and J shed 0 bases, with 14 bases lying between them. The CDR3 length is 15 residues. CDR1 and CDR2 from the germline V gene are SGDLS and YYNGEE. The chain carries TRBV9 and TRBJ2-1; tentatively, D is TRBD2 (6 bases). Specimen: peripheral blood. This TCR came from a woman in her thirties or forties with COVID-19, enrolled during active disease. CDR3 coding DNA: TGTGCCAGCTCCTCACTGGGGGGCTCCTACAATGAGCAGTTCTTC. Translation gives CASSSLGGSYNEQFF.